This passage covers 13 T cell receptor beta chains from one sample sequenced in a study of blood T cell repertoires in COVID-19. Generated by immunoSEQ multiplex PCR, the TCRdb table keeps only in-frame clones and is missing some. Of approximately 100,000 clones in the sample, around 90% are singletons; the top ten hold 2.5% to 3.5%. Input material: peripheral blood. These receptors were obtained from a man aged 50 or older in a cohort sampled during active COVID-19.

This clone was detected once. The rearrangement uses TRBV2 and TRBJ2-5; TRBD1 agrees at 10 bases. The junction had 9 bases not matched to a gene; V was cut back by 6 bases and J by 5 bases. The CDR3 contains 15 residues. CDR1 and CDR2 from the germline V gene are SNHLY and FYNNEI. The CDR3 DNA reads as TGTGCCAGCAGCAGACGGACAGGGGGTCTGGAGACCCAGTACTTC. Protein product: CASSRRTGGLETQYF.

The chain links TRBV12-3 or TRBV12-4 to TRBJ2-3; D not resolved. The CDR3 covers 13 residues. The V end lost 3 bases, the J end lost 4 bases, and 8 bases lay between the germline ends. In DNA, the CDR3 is TGTGCCAGCAGTTTTGTGGGCGCAGATACGCAGTATTTT. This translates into CASSFVGADTQYF.

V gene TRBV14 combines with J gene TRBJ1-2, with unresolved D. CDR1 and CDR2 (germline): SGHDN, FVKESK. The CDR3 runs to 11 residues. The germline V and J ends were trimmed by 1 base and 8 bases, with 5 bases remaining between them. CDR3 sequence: CASSQGPGYTF. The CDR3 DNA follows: TGTGCCAGCAGCCAAGGTCCAGGCTACACCTTC.

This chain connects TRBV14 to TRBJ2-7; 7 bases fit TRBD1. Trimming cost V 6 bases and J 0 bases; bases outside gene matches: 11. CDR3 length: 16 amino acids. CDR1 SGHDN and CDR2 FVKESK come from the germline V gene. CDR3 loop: CASRPVGQPSSYEQYV. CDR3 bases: TGTGCCAGCAGACCCGTGGGACAGCCGAGCTCCTACGAGCAGTACGTC.

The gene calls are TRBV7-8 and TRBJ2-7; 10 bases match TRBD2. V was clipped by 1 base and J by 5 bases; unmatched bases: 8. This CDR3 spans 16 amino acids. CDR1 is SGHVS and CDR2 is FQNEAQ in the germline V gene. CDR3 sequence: CASSLGVRLAGDEQYF. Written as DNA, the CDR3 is TGTGCCAGCAGCTTAGGGGTCCGTCTAGCGGGGGACGAGCAGTACTTC.

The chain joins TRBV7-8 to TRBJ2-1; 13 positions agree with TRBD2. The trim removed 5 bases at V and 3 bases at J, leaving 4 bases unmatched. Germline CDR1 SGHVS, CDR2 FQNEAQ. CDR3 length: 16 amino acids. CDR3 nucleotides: TGTGCCAGCAGCCTACGGACTAGCGGGGGCTACAATGAGCAGTTCTTC. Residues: CASSLRTSGGYNEQFF. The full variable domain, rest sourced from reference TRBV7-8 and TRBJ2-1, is GAGVSQSPRYKVAKRGQDVALRCDPISGHVSLFWYQQALGQGPEFLTYFQNEAQLDKSGLPSDRFFAERPEGSVSTLKIQRTQQEDSAVYLCASSLRTSGGYNEQFFGPGTRLTVL.

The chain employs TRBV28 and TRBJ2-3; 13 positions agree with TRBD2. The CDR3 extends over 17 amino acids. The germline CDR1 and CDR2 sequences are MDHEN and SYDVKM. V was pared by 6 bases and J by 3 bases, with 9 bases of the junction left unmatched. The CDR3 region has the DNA TGTGCCAGCAGGACCGGACTAGCGGGGGCAAAAACAGATACGCAGTATTTT. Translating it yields CASRTGLAGAKTDTQYF. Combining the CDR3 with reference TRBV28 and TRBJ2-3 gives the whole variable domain DVKVTQSSRYLVKRTGEKVFLECVQDMDHENMFWYRQDPGLGLRLIYFSYDVKMKEKGDIPEGYSVSREKKERFSLILESASTNQTSMYLCASRTGLAGAKTDTQYFGPGTRLTVL.

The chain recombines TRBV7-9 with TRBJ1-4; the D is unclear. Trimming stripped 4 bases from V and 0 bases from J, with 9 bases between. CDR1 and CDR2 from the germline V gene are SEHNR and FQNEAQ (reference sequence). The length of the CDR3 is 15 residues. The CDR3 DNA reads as TGTGCCAGCAGCTCGGGTCCTGCAACTAATGAAAAACTGTTTTTT. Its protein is CASSSGPATNEKLFF.

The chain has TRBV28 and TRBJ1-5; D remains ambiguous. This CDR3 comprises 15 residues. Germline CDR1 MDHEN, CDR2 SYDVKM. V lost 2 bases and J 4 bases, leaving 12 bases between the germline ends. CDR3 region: CASSLGLSGNQPQHF. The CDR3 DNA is TGTGCCAGCAGTTTAGGACTGAGTGGAAATCAGCCCCAGCATTTT.

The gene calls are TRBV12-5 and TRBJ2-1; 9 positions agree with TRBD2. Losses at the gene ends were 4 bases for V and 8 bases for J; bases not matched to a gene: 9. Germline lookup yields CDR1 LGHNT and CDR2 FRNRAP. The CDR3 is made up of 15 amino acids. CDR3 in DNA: TGTGCTAGTGGTTCCCCCAGCGGGGGGCAAGATGAGCAGTTCTTC. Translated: CASGSPSGGQDEQFF.

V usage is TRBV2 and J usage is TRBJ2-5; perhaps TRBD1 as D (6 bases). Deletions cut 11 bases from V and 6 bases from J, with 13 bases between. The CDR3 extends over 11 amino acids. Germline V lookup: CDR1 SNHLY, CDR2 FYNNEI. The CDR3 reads CAGQTGQTQYF. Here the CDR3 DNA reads TGTGCCGGACAGACAGGTCAGACCCAGTACTTC.

The chain's CDR3 is CASSTRDRGLSREQYF. CDR3 bases: TGTGCCAGTAGTACCCGGGACAGGGGACTTTCTAGGGAGCAGTACTTC. The chain uses TRBV19 and TRBJ2-7; TRBD1 aligns across 10 bases. The trim removed 4 bases at V and 7 bases at J, leaving 13 bases unmatched. The V gene's germline CDR1 is LNHDA and CDR2 SQIVND (reference sequence). The CDR3 consists of 16 residues.

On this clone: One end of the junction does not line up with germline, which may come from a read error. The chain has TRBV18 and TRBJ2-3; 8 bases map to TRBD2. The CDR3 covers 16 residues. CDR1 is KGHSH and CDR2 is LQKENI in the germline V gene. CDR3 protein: CASAPRDSPGGDTQYF. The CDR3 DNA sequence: TGTGCCAGCGCACCCAGGGACTCCCCGGGGGGGGATACGCAGTATTTT.